Below are 27 T cell receptor beta chains sequenced from a single sample in a study of vaccination effects on CD4 cells after COVID-19. Their target antigens are unknown. Method: immunoSEQ multiplex PCR; TCRdb's copy keeps in-frame clones and lacks some. There are roughly 51,000 clones in the sample; about 74% occur only once, and approximately 5.1% lies in the top ten. Subsequent to roughly 9 days of culture, CD4+ T cells were isolated. PCR-confirmed SARS-CoV-2 infection occurred in the person between March and December 2020. The participants, recipients of two vaccine doses, got either BNT162b2 or mRNA-1273. Sample: CD4+ T cells from PBMCs cultured without peptide, taken after COVID-19 vaccination. Receptors were obtained from a human donor who had a prior SARS-CoV-2 infection.

The chain uses TRBV21-1 and TRBJ2-7; the table assigns TRBD1, which was not confirmed against the DNA. TRBV21-1 is a documented pseudogene. The CDR3 has 17 residues. CDR3 sequence reads: CASSNLSTGGRSYEQYF. Here the CDR3 DNA reads TGTGCCAGCAGCAATCTCTCGACAGGGGGCAGGTCCTACGAGCAGTACTTC.

The genes are TRBV30 and TRBJ2-3; 8 bases are shared with TRBD1. Trimming took 3 bases from V and 1 from J; bases not matched to a gene: 3. Germline V CDR1 and CDR2: GTSNPN, SVGIG (reference sequence). CDR3 length: 14 amino acids. The CDR3 DNA sequence: TGTGCCTGGAGCGGACAGGGCGGCACAGATACGCAGTATTTT. Encoded protein: CAWSGQGGTDTQYF.

The V gene is TRBV7-9, the J gene TRBJ2-5, with TRBD1 identical over 8 bases. J was trimmed by 1 base and V by 6 bases; bases with no gene match: 13. Germline loops: CDR1 SEHNR, CDR2 FQNEAQ (reference sequence). The CDR3 has 17 residues. CDR3 loop: CASRPNKTGVGQETQYF. CDR3 coding DNA: TGTGCCAGCAGGCCTAACAAGACAGGGGTCGGCCAAGAGACCCAGTACTTC.

The V and J genes are TRBV19 and TRBJ2-1; 11 nucleotides agree with TRBD2. The CDR3 is made up of 14 amino acids. CDR1 LNHDA and CDR2 SQIVND come from the germline V gene (reference sequence). Trimming removed 2 bases from V and 13 bases from J; junction bases left unmatched: 7. Written as DNA, the CDR3 is TGTGCCAGTAGTATAATGGCTAGCGGGGGGTTACAGTTCTTC. This translates into CASSIMASGGLQFF.

J is TRBJ1-1 and V is TRBV2, with unresolved D. This CDR3 contains 15 residues. Germline lookup yields CDR1 SNHLY and CDR2 FYNNEI. V shed 6 bases and J shed 5 bases, with 19 bases lying between them. CDR3 sequence (DNA): TGTGCCAGCAGGCACCCCGTAGAGGGAGTGACTGAAGCTTTCTTT. Residues: CASRHPVEGVTEAFF.

CDR3 amino acids: CASSMSLGTRRTQYF. The CDR3 nucleotides are TGTGCCAGTAGTATGTCCCTTGGAACGCGGCGGACCCAGTACTTC. This chain connects TRBV19 to TRBJ2-5; no reliable D call. Looked up from germline, CDR1 is LNHDA and CDR2 is SQIVND (reference sequence). Trimming took off 3 bases at V and 7 bases at J, with 18 bases between the two ends. The CDR3 has 15 amino acids. Complete variable domain (other parts from reference TRBV19 and TRBJ2-5): DGGITQSPKYLFRKEGQNVTLSCEQNLNHDAMYWYRQDPGQGLRLIYYSQIVNDFQKGDIAEGYSVSREKKESFPLTVTSAQKNPTAFYLCASSMSLGTRRTQYFGPGTRLLVL.

J is TRBJ1-3 and V is TRBV7-2; D unclear. In germline, CDR1 is SGHTA, CDR2 FQGNSA. There are 13 residues in the CDR3. Trimming pared 5 bases from V and 0 bases from J, leaving 5 bases between. The CDR3 is CASSRTSGNTIYF. CDR3 coding DNA: TGTGCCAGCAGCCGGACCTCTGGAAACACCATATATTTT.

This sequence joins TRBV7-2 and TRBJ1-1; no reliable D call. The germline gives CDR1 SGHTA, CDR2 FQGNSA. V was clipped by 4 bases and J by 4 bases, with 10 bases between them. This CDR3 has 13 amino acids. The chain's CDR3 is CASSYYSTTEAFF. DNA for the CDR3: TGTGCCAGCAGCTATTACAGTACCACTGAAGCTTTCTTT.

The gene calls are TRBV9 and TRBJ1-3; no clear D. From germline, CDR1 is SGDLS and CDR2 YYNGEE. The length of the CDR3 is 16 residues. V lost 0 bases to trimming and J lost 4 bases, with 14 bases between them. CDR3 sequence reads: CASSVEGGMGGNTIYF. The DNA for the CDR3 is TGTGCCAGCAGCGTAGAAGGAGGGATGGGCGGAAACACCATATATTTT.

The chain recombines TRBV18 with TRBJ1-2; 8 bases match TRBD1. The CDR3 has 15 amino acids. Losses at the gene ends were 2 bases for V and 4 bases for J; bases not matched to a gene: 6. CDR1 KGHSH and CDR2 LQKENI come from the germline V gene. The CDR3 loop is CASSPAQQGGYGYTF. CDR3 nucleotide sequence: TGTGCCAGCTCACCAGCTCAACAGGGGGGCTATGGCTACACCTTC.

The chain combines TRBV4-2 with TRBJ1-1, with D possibly matching TRBD1 (5 bases). Germline CDR1 LGHNA, CDR2 YNFKEQ. V shed 0 bases and J shed 1 base, with 12 bases lying between them. The CDR3 runs to 16 residues. The CDR3 DNA sequence: TGTGCCAGCAGCCAAGATCTTCCGGGGACGAACACTGAAGCTTTCTTT. Protein: CASSQDLPGTNTEAFF.

The chain couples TRBV3-1 (or the pseudogene TRBV3-2) to TRBJ1-5, with 10 positions matching TRBD1. CDR3 length equals 15 residues. Trimming cost V 4 bases and J 3 bases; bases outside gene matches: 3. In germline, CDR1 is LGHDT, CDR2 YNNKEL (reference sequence). The CDR3 sequence is CASSPGTGDNQPQHF. DNA of the CDR3: TGTGCCAGCAGCCCCGGGACAGGGGACAATCAGCCCCAGCATTTT.

This sequence joins TRBV12-5 and TRBJ2-1, with TRBD1 identical over 9 bases. Germline V gene data show CDR1 as LGHNT and CDR2 as FRNRAP. This CDR3 contains 15 residues. Trimming at V came to 7 bases and at J to 3 bases, leaving 7 bases not matched to a gene. The CDR3: CASAPRTGVYNEQFF. DNA for the CDR3: TGTGCTAGTGCCCCTAGGACAGGGGTCTACAATGAGCAGTTCTTC. The whole variable domain, remainder taken from reference TRBV12-5 and TRBJ2-1, is DARVTQTPRHKVTEMGQEVTMRCQPILGHNTVFWYRQTMMQGLELLAYFRNRAPLDDSGMPKDRFSAEMPDATLATLKIQPSEPRDSAVYFCASAPRTGVYNEQFFGPGTRLTVL.

V gene TRBV10-3 combines with J gene TRBJ2-7; 7 bases are a match to TRBD1. CDR1 and CDR2 from the germline V gene are ENHRY and SYGVKD. With V trimmed by 8 bases and J by 0 bases, 13 bases remained unmatched. The CDR3 loop spans 16 amino acids. The CDR3 nucleotides read TGTGCCATCCAGGCGGTCACAGGGGAACCCTCCTACGAGCAGTACTTC. Encoded protein: CAIQAVTGEPSYEQYF.

The chain is built from TRBV6-5 and TRBJ2-7, with D maybe TRBD1 (6 bases). This CDR3 region has 14 residues. The germline V gene encodes CDR1 MNHEY and CDR2 SVGAGI. Trimming took 6 bases from V and 4 from J, leaving 16 bases between them. The CDR3 protein is CASRDQIQGYEQYF. The CDR3 DNA reads TGTGCCAGCAGGGACCAAATCCAGGGGTACGAGCAGTACTTC.

V gene TRBV7-3 combines with J gene TRBJ2-5; D perhaps matches TRBD1 (5 bases). This CDR3 spans 13 amino acids. Germline V CDR1 and CDR2: SGHTA, FQGTGA. The ends were cut back, 5 bases at V and 2 bases at J, with 9 bases in the middle. The CDR3 reads CASSRTLQETQYF. DNA for the CDR3: TGTGCCAGCAGCCGGACATTACAAGAGACCCAGTACTTC.

The rearrangement uses TRBV9 and TRBJ2-3, with D uncertain. Germline V gene data show CDR1 as SGDLS and CDR2 as YYNGEE. The V gene lost 7 bases and the J gene lost 5 bases, with 14 bases spanning the gap. The CDR3 spans 13 residues. The CDR3 DNA reads as TGTGCCAGCGTCCAAGAGCCGGGAGATACGCAGTATTTT. Protein: CASVQEPGDTQYF.

This clone has only a few counts. The V and J genes are TRBV6-4 and TRBJ2-3, with 11 nucleotides matching TRBD2. This CDR3 is built from 15 residues. Germline V lookup: CDR1 MRHNA, CDR2 SNTAGT. V was clipped by 3 bases and J by 3 bases; unmatched bases: 2. CDR3 nucleotides: TGTGCCAGCAGTGAATCTAGCGGGGGGACAGATACGCAGTATTTT. Amino acid sequence: CASSESSGGTDTQYF.

This clone came up a few times. The CDR3: CATSRDISREGGYTF. CDR3 DNA sequence: TGTGCCACCAGCAGAGATATCAGCAGGGAAGGCGGCTACACCTTC. This rearrangement joins TRBV15 to TRBJ1-2; D perhaps matches TRBD1 (5 bases). CDR3 length: 15 residues. Germline V gene data show CDR1 as LNHNV and CDR2 as YYDKDF (reference sequence). Trimming pared 0 bases from V and 8 bases from J, leaving 16 bases between.

This clone was seen once. This chain uses TRBV18 with TRBJ1-6; D not resolved. V was shortened by 2 bases and J by 6 bases, with 14 bases between the two germline ends. Germline CDR1 is KGHSH and CDR2 is LQKENI. CDR3 length: 16 residues. This chain's CDR3 is CASSPELPAANSPLHF. CDR3 coding DNA: TGTGCCAGCTCACCAGAATTACCGGCCGCTAATTCACCCCTCCACTTT.

The chain carries TRBV7-2 and TRBJ2-2; no definite D call. Between the trimmed V and J ends, which lost 6 bases and 5 bases, there was a span of 7 bases. CDR1 and CDR2 (germline): SGHTA, FQGNSA. The CDR3 has 12 amino acids. CDR3 coding DNA: TGTGCCAGCAGTGTCCGGACCGGGGAGCTGTTTTTT. This sequence encodes CASSVRTGELFF.

The rearrangement uses TRBV20-1 and TRBJ1-2, with D uncertain. The V end was cut by 3 bases, the J end by 4 bases, with 15 bases between. The CDR3 is made up of 14 amino acids. Germline V CDR1 and CDR2: DFQATT, SNEGSKA (reference sequence). DNA of the CDR3: TGCAGTGCTAGTCCAATAGCCAGGTTCTATGGCTACACCTTC. Protein: CSASPIARFYGYTF.

This clone came up many times. The chain couples TRBV20-1 to TRBJ2-2, with D uncertain. Trimming shortened V by 3 bases and J by 1 base, and 9 bases separated the two germline ends. The CDR3 is 14 amino acids. Germline V lookup: CDR1 DFQATT, CDR2 SNEGSKA (reference sequence). The CDR3 reads CSASSLVNTGELFF. The CDR3 DNA sequence: TGCAGTGCTAGTAGTCTTGTGAACACCGGGGAGCTGTTTTTT.

This clone has more than one count but fewer than ten. CDR3 bases: TGTGCCAGCTCACCAGGAGGATATAATTCACCCCTCCACTTT. This gives the protein CASSPGGYNSPLHF. This sequence joins TRBV18 and TRBJ1-6; D is ambiguous. Trimming removed 2 bases from V and 4 bases from J, with 6 bases in between. The CDR3 has 14 amino acids. From germline, CDR1 is KGHSH and CDR2 LQKENI.

The chain couples TRBV13 to TRBJ1-6; tentatively, D is TRBD1 (6 bases). Germline CDR1 reads PRHDT; CDR2 reads FYEKMQ (reference sequence). The CDR3 contains 17 residues. Deletions cut 3 bases from V and 2 bases from J, with 14 bases between. CDR3 residues: CASSFGPGATYNSPLHF. The CDR3, as DNA: TGTGCCAGCAGCTTCGGACCGGGGGCCACCTATAATTCACCCCTCCACTTT.

The J gene is TRBJ2-3, the V gene TRBV18; D is undetermined. CDR1 and CDR2 from the germline V gene are KGHSH and LQKENI. V was shortened by 0 bases and J by 6 bases, with 10 bases between the two germline ends. CDR3 size: 14 residues. CDR3 bases: TGTGCCAGCTCACCACCGAGTGGGGTGGATACGCAGTATTTT. It encodes CASSPPSGVDTQYF. Drawing the rest from reference TRBV18 and TRBJ2-3, the complete variable domain is NAGVMQNPRHLVRRRGQEARLRCSPMKGHSHVYWYRQLPEEGLKFMVYLQKENIIDESGMPKERFSAEFPKEGPSILRIQQVVRGDSAAYFCASSPPSGVDTQYFGPGTRLTVL.

V usage is TRBV3-1 (or the pseudogene TRBV3-2) and J usage is TRBJ1-2; TRBD1 matches at 8 bases. This CDR3 is built from 15 residues. The junction had 11 bases not matched to a gene; V was cut back by 6 bases and J by 5 bases. From germline, CDR1 is LGHDT and CDR2 YNNKEL (reference sequence). This CDR3 is CASSQTRGLGYGYTF. In nucleotides, the CDR3 is TGTGCCAGCAGTCAGACCAGGGGGCTCGGGTATGGCTACACCTTC.